This TCR beta chain was documented in a study of blood T cell repertoires in COVID-19. Across the whole study: Specimens from acute and convalescent COVID-19 originated in the United States, Italy and Spain.

As processed by the authors: The authors estimated nucleated cell counts from reference gene primer amplification. Profiled with immunoSEQ multiplex PCR; TCRdb holds only in-frame clones, not every one. The V and J calls and clone size were taken over from that table, and D and trimming were inferred from the DNA. The top ten clones hold around a sixth of a sample with approximately 190,000 clones, under 85% of them seen once. V dropped 3 bases and J dropped 2; count of bases not matched to a gene: 5. The CDR3 spans 14 residues. The germline V gene has CDR1 GTSNPN and CDR2 SVGIG (reference sequence).

The rearrangement uses TRBV30 and TRBJ2-7; 9 positions agree with TRBD1. This clonotype originated in a man aged 55 to 69 with active or convalescent COVID-19. Sample: peripheral blood. The CDR3, as DNA: TGTGCCTGGAGCCCTGGGACAGGGCCCTACGAGCAGTACTTC. It codes for CAWSPGTGPYEQYF.